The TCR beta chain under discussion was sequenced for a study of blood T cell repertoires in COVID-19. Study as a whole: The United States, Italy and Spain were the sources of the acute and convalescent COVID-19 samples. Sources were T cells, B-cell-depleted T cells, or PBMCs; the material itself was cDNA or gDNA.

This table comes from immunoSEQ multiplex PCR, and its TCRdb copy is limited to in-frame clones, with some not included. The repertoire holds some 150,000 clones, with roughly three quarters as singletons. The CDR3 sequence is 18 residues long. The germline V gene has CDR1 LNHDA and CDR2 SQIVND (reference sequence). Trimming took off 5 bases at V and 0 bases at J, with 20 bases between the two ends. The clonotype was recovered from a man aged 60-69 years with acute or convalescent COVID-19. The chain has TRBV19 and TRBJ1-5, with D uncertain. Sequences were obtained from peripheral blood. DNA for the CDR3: TGTGCCAGTAGTGCTCCCTCAAGACACGCTGCTAGCAATCAGCCCCAGCATTTT. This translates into CASSAPSRHAASNQPQHF.